The entry below gives a single T cell receptor beta chain sequence along with its context. Its antigen specificity is not known. No base quality values were provided; no much bigger clone lies one nucleotide off. This sample stems from a study of blood T cell repertoires in COVID-19 (dated by TCRdb to 2020 to 2022). Regarding the complete study: Samples covering the acute and convalescent phases of COVID-19 were provided by collaborators in the United States, Italy and Spain. The prospective study material was composed of cDNA or gDNA derived from T cells, B-cell-depleted T cells, or PBMCs. Deeply sampled blood TCRbeta repertoires from subjects exposed to, actively infected with, or recovered from COVID-19 were included in the dataset. The repertoires were released in a freely available public database meant as a resource for research on the immune response to SARS-CoV-2. Samples were obtained from the ongoing ImmuneRACE study (first 160 participants) and from over 1,000 subjects provided by 6 global collaborators. Nearly every sample came with metadata listing a de-identified subject ID, COVID-19 status, age in years and sex. Where available, HLA class I and class II types were taken from metadata supplied by the sample provider and were not determined by assay-based typing.

One collaborating source in Seattle enrolled patients during active infection and followed them longitudinally through the course of disease. Whole blood was collected in K2EDTA tubes by collaborating institutions according to the institutions' own protocols. For TCRbeta analysis, collaborators shipped samples in one of three forms: frozen whole blood, isolated PBMCs, or DNA extracted from either of those sample types. V is clipped by 3 bases and J by 8 bases, and the sequence between their germline boundaries is 8 bases long. Inclusive of the bounding cysteine and phenylalanine, the CDR3 is 12 residues long. The read is trimmed to its CDR3 DNA, 36 bases read in frame from base 1. The germline V gene encodes CDR1 SGHDN and CDR2 FVKESK. Study-wide findings and limitations: The quantity of clinical and demographic metadata differed by source and by participant and was supplied without curation.

The immunoSEQ Assay, a bias-controlled multiplex PCR, was used to amplify TCRbeta CDR3 regions from genomic DNA. The source study handled its data this way. The number of nucleated cells in each sample was estimated by amplification of reference gene primers within the assay. Sequence reads were collapsed and filtered to measure the absolute abundance of every unique TCRbeta CDR3 rearrangement. For each sample, productive Simpson clonality was calculated as the square root of Simpson's diversity index over productive rearrangements. Imported from immuneACCESS, the table was reduced by TCRdb to in-frame sequences with V and J called. These copies leave out some clones; in studies compared against another copy, an unresolved V gene accounts for under half, and the cause of the remainder is not known. That table gives V, J and clone size, and the DNA gave D and trimming. The sample records 500,000 to 600,000 clones, approximately 88% of which are singletons. The ten most abundant clones make up roughly 8.3% of the sample.

Sample: peripheral blood. The sequence is built from TRBV14 and TRBJ2-1, and perhaps TRBD2 as D gene, on 5 matching bases. This receptor was obtained from a woman in her forties or fifties with COVID-19, enrolled during active disease. Here is the DNA: TGTGCCAGCAGCCAGACTATGGATGAGCAGTTCTTC. The encoded protein is CASSQTMDEQFF.